This entry concerns a single TCR delta chain. TCRdb ran CATT on the RT-PCR reads. Of about 2,200 delta-chain clones in the sample, 0.95% to 1.5% were seen once. Germline trimming cut 2 bases from V and 3 bases from J; bases unmatched to any gene: 21. This CDR3 is 21 amino acids long. The germline V gene has CDR1 TSWWSYY and CDR2 QGS. The data stem from a study of gamma-delta T cells after stem cell transplantation. Input material: gamma-delta T cells. This receptor was taken from a human donor. It is not recorded whose cells these are; they may come from a transplant donor. V and J are TRDV1 and TRDJ1; TRDD3 matches 10 bases. This CDR3 reads CALGEVSSSYWGMTGPDKLIF. The CDR3 coding sequence is TGTGCTCTTGGGGAAGTTTCCTCCTCGTACTGGGGGATGACGGGGCCCGATAAACTCATCTTT.